These 24 T cell receptor beta chains originate from one sample sequenced in a study of cytomegalovirus exposure and HLA in healthy donors. Vbeta (60) and Jbeta (13) primers were used in the PCR. The table came from immunoSEQ multiplex PCR; TCRdb's copy has only in-frame clones and leaves some out. The sample has about 100,000 clones; around 80% are singletons. Sequencing used PBMCs. The receptors originated from a woman under 30 in good health and CMV-seronegative.

V and J are TRBV19 and TRBJ2-5, with TRBD2 matching over 11 bases. J was trimmed by 4 bases and V by 5 bases; bases with no gene match: 15. CDR1 and CDR2 from the germline V gene are LNHDA and SQIVND (reference sequence). This CDR3 region has 18 residues. This CDR3 reads CASSGSRVTSGSIETQYF. In nucleotides, the CDR3 is TGTGCCAGTAGTGGATCCCGGGTCACTAGCGGGAGTATAGAGACCCAGTACTTC.

This rearrangement joins TRBV7-2 to TRBJ2-7; no clear D gene. The V gene lost 3 bases and the J gene lost 4 bases, with 4 bases spanning the gap. The CDR3 has 11 amino acids. Germline V gene data show CDR1 as SGHTA and CDR2 as FQGNSA. This CDR3 reads CASSFQYEQYF. CDR3 in DNA: TGTGCCAGCAGCTTCCAGTACGAGCAGTACTTC.

The V gene is TRBV5-1, the J gene TRBJ2-1; the D gene is possibly TRBD1 (5 bases). This CDR3 has 16 amino acids. Germline CDR1 reads SGHRS; CDR2 reads YFSETQ. Deletions cut 0 bases from V and 2 bases from J, with 12 bases between. CDR3 residues: CASSLGATATYNEQFF. The CDR3 bases are TGCGCCAGCAGCTTGGGGGCGACAGCAACCTACAATGAGCAGTTCTTC.

With regard to this clone: The junction departs from the called germline gene at one end, perhaps through a read error. The rearrangement uses TRBV5-1 and TRBJ2-5; 13 bases line up with TRBD2. The length of the CDR3 is 17 residues. CDR1 and CDR2 from the germline V gene are SGHRS and YFSETQ. The CDR3 coding sequence is TGCGCCGGCAGCGCACCGACTAGCGGGAGGATAGGAGAGACCCAGTACTTC. Protein sequence: CAGSAPTSGRIGETQYF.

The chain employs TRBV28 and TRBJ1-1; a weak D match, TRBD1 (6 bases). CDR3 length equals 15 residues. V was cut by 8 bases and J by 5 bases, with 21 bases left in between. Germline CDR1 reads MDHEN; CDR2 reads SYDVKM. This CDR3 is CASGTPRGGGTEAFF. The CDR3 DNA is TGTGCCAGCGGGACTCCCAGGGGCGGGGGGACTGAAGCTTTCTTT.

The CDR3 spells CASSLQGAIGTEAFF. In nucleotides, the CDR3 is TGTGCCAGCAGTTTACAGGGGGCAATTGGGACTGAAGCTTTCTTT. The rearrangement uses TRBV27 and TRBJ1-1; the match to TRBD1 covers 8 bases. With 2 bases clipped from V and 5 bases from J, the junction kept 7 bases outside the gene matches. Germline V CDR1 and CDR2: MNHEY, SMNVEV (reference sequence). CDR3 size: 15 residues.

The chain carries TRBV5-1 and TRBJ2-5; D gene unclear. V was pared by 2 bases and J by 0 bases, with 8 bases between. CDR1 is SGHRS and CDR2 is YFSETQ in the germline V gene. This CDR3 has 14 residues. CDR3 sequence (DNA): TGCGCCAGCAGCTTACTAACGTACCAAGAGACCCAGTACTTC. This encodes CASSLLTYQETQYF.

The rearrangement uses TRBV7-9 and TRBJ1-2, with D perhaps TRBD1 (5 bases). Germline values: CDR1 SEHNR, CDR2 FQNEAQ (reference sequence). Deletions cut 3 bases from V and 5 bases from J, with 10 bases between. This CDR3 has 13 residues. CDR3: CASSFGGGYGYTF. CDR3 bases: TGTGCCAGCAGCTTCGGGGGGGGATATGGCTACACCTTC.

The V call is TRBV11-1, the J call TRBJ1-2; D may be TRBD1 (5 bases). Trimming took 5 bases from V and 4 from J, leaving 14 bases between them. CDR3 length equals 14 residues. From germline, CDR1 is SGHAT and CDR2 FQDESV (reference sequence). CDR3 region: CASSASVGGYGYTF. CDR3 in DNA: TGTGCCAGCAGCGCCTCGGTGGGGGGCTATGGCTACACCTTC.

This clone was recorded a few times. This chain uses TRBV5-6 with TRBJ2-7, with D possibly TRBD1 on 7 matching bases. Germline V gives CDR1 SGHDT, CDR2 YYEEEE. V was clipped by 4 bases and J by 1 base, with 15 bases between them. The CDR3 sequence is 15 residues long. CDR3 coding DNA: TGTGCCAGCAGCCTGACTAGGGACAGATCCTACGAGCAGTACTTC. Its protein is CASSLTRDRSYEQYF.

This clone was recorded a few times. The genes are TRBV4-1 and TRBJ2-1, with 8 bases fitting TRBD2. After removal of 1 base from V and 12 bases from J, the junction contained 8 bases not matched to a gene. This CDR3 spans 14 amino acids. Germline CDR1 is MGHRA and CDR2 is YSYEKL. CDR3 residues: CASSQVVGLAMQFF. CDR3 DNA sequence: TGCGCCAGCAGCCAAGTAGTTGGACTAGCTATGCAGTTCTTC.

The rearrangement joins TRBV4-3 to TRBJ1-2; D remains unclear. CDR3 length: 14 amino acids. Germline CDR1 and CDR2: LGHNA and YSLEER. The germline V and J ends were trimmed by 0 bases and 3 bases, with 8 bases remaining between them. The CDR3, as DNA: TGCGCCAGCAGCCAAGACCCGGGTGACTATGGCTACACCTTC. It translates to CASSQDPGDYGYTF.

This clone showed up just a few times. V gene TRBV19 combines with J gene TRBJ1-5, with 9 bases aligning to TRBD1. This CDR3 has 15 amino acids. CDR1 is LNHDA and CDR2 is SQIVND in the germline V gene (reference sequence). J was trimmed by 5 bases and V by 0 bases; bases with no gene match: 2. CDR3 nucleotides: TGTGCCAGTAGTATAGATGGACAGGGGTATCAGCCCCAGCATTTT. Translated: CASSIDGQGYQPQHF.

V gene TRBV9 combines with J gene TRBJ2-3; D not resolved. This CDR3 contains 13 residues. Germline V lookup: CDR1 SGDLS, CDR2 YYNGEE. With 0 bases removed from V and 0 bases from J, the gap between germline ends came to 2 bases. Here the CDR3 reads CASSVVSTDTQYF. In DNA form, the CDR3 reads TGTGCCAGCAGCGTAGTAAGCACAGATACGCAGTATTTT.

Here the CDR3 DNA reads TGTGCCAGCAGTGTAACGGGAGTGTCATCCAATGAGCAGTTCTTC. Its protein product is CASSVTGVSSNEQFF. V gene TRBV25-1 combines with J gene TRBJ2-1, with D maybe TRBD2 (6 bases). V was trimmed by 4 bases and J by 6 bases, leaving 16 bases between them. CDR1 and CDR2 (germline): MGHDK, SYGVNS. The CDR3 runs to 15 residues. Complete variable domain (other parts from reference TRBV25-1 and TRBJ2-1): EADIYQTPRYLVIGTGKKITLECSQTMGHDKMYWYQQDPGMELHLIHYSYGVNSTEKGDLSSESTVSRIRTEHFPLTLESARPSHTSQYLCASSVTGVSSNEQFFGPGTRLTVL.

This clone was counted a few times. This sequence joins TRBV19 and TRBJ1-5, with a tentative D call TRBD1 (6 bases). Germline values: CDR1 LNHDA, CDR2 SQIVND (reference sequence). This CDR3 comprises 15 residues. The V end was cut by 10 bases, the J end by 1 base, with 17 bases between. The CDR3 loop is CATQGRTRSNQPQHF. The CDR3 nucleotides are TGTGCCACCCAGGGGCGGACTCGGAGCAATCAGCCCCAGCATTTT.

This chain connects TRBV7-3 to TRBJ2-5, with D possibly matching TRBD2 (6 bases). Matching the DNA end better, TRBJ2-7 makes the J call doubtful. The CDR3 loop spans 15 amino acids. Germline V gene data show CDR1 as SGHTA and CDR2 as FQGTGA. The CDR3 nucleotides read TGTGCCAGCAGCTTAACGGCGGGGAGAACCTACGAGCAGTACTTC. Translation: CASSLTAGRTYEQYF.

The chain joins TRBV7-6 to TRBJ1-2; perhaps TRBD1 as D (6 bases). V was cut by 1 base and J by 4 bases, with 13 bases left in between. Germline lookup yields CDR1 SGHVS and CDR2 FNYEAQ. The CDR3 covers 15 residues. The CDR3 here is CASSLGWGRRYGYTF. DNA for the CDR3: TGTGCCAGCAGCTTAGGCTGGGGGCGCCGCTATGGCTACACCTTC.

J is TRBJ2-2 and V is TRBV18, with 14 bases fitting TRBD2. This CDR3 region has 18 residues. Germline CDR1 is KGHSH and CDR2 is LQKENI. V was clipped by 2 bases and J by 5 bases; unmatched bases: 7. CDR3 DNA sequence: TGTGCCAGCTCACCAGAATGGACTAGCGGGGGGTCGACCGGGGAGCTGTTTTTT. Amino acids: CASSPEWTSGGSTGELFF.

The chain links TRBV18 to TRBJ1-2, with a tentative D call TRBD1 (5 bases). V was pared by 3 bases and J by 7 bases, with 15 bases between. CDR3 length equals 14 residues. Germline loops: CDR1 KGHSH, CDR2 LQKENI. CDR3 DNA sequence: TGTGCCAGCTCACCGAAGACAGTTTCATTTGGCTACACCTTC. It specifies CASSPKTVSFGYTF.

This chain links TRBV6-4 with TRBJ1-2; TRBD1 matches at 10 bases. With 6 bases clipped from V and 8 bases from J, the junction kept 12 bases outside the gene matches. This CDR3 comprises 15 residues. Per the germline V gene, CDR1 is MRHNA and CDR2 is SNTAGT. The CDR3 nucleotides read TGTGCCAGCAGAAATGGGACAGGGGTGTCTGAAGGCTACACCTTC. Translated, it gives CASRNGTGVSEGYTF.

The J gene is TRBJ2-1, the V gene TRBV5-6; D ambiguous. The CDR3 has 18 amino acids. V lost 1 base to trimming and J lost 4 bases, with 21 bases between them. CDR1 is SGHDT, CDR2 YYEEEE, per germline. In nucleotides, the CDR3 is TGTGCCAGCAGCTTGTTGGGCACGGCGTTGCTGGTTTACAATGAGCAGTTCTTC. Translation gives CASSLLGTALLVYNEQFF.

The chain links TRBV28 to TRBJ1-3; the D is unclear. The V gene lost 3 bases and the J gene lost 4 bases, with 4 bases spanning the gap. Germline V gene data show CDR1 as MDHEN and CDR2 as SYDVKM. The CDR3 consists of 12 residues. CDR3 in DNA: TGTGCCAGCAGTTTTATCGGAAACACCATATATTTT. Amino acid sequence: CASSFIGNTIYF.

V gene TRBV9 combines with J gene TRBJ2-5, with TRBD1 matching over 10 bases. The ends lost 0 bases at V and 5 bases at J; junction bases unmatched: 4. CDR1 is SGDLS and CDR2 is YYNGEE in the germline V gene. This CDR3 region has 15 residues. The CDR3 region has the DNA TGTGCCAGCAGCGTAGGACAGGGGGCGTCGGAGACCCAGTACTTC. This codes for CASSVGQGASETQYF.